This T cell receptor (beta chain) was documented in a study of T cell responses to AZD1222 COVID-19 vaccine. The table came from immunoSEQ multiplex PCR; TCRdb's copy has only in-frame clones and leaves some out. This table holds about 78,000 clones, roughly 88% found once. Trimming shortened V by 3 bases and J by 3 bases, and 6 bases separated the two germline ends. There are 12 residues in the CDR3. CDR1 and CDR2 (germline): SGHDN, FVKESK. To note about this clone: Other DNA sequences within the sample encode an identical CDR3.

The clonotype originates from an adult in good health. Source: peripheral blood, taken on day 0 of MenACWY control vaccination. The chain couples TRBV14 to TRBJ2-7; D ambiguous. Here the CDR3 reads CASSQGSYEQYF. Written as DNA, the CDR3 is TGTGCCAGCAGCCAGGGCAGCTACGAGCAGTACTTC.